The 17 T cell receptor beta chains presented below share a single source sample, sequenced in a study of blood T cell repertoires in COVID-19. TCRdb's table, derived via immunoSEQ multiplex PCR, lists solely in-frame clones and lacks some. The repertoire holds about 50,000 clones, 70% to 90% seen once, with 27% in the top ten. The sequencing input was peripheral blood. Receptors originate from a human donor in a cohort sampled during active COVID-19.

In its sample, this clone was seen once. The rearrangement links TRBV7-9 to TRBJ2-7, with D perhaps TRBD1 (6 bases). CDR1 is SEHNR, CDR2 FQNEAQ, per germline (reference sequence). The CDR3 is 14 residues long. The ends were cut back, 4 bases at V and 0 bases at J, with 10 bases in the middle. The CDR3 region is CASSYDRTSYEQYF. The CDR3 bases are TGTGCCAGCAGCTACGACAGGACCTCCTACGAGCAGTACTTC. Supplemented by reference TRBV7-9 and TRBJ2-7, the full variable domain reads DTGVSQNPRHKITKRGQNVTFRCDPISEHNRLYWYRQTLGQGPEFLTYFQNEAQLEKSRLLSDRFSAERPKGSFSTLEIQRTEQGDSAMYLCASSYDRTSYEQYFGPGTRLTVT.

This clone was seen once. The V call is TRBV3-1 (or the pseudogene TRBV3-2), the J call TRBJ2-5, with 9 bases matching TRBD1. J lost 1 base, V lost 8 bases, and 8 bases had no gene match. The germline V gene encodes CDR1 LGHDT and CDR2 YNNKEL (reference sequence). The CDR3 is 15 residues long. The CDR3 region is CASGVGTGPQETQYF. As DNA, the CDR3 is TGTGCCAGCGGGGTGGGGACAGGGCCCCAAGAGACCCAGTACTTC.

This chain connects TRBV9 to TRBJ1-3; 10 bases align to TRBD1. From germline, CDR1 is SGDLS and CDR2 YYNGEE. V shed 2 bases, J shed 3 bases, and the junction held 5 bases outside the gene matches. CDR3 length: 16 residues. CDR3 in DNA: TGTGCCAGCAGCGTCGGACAGGGGGTTGGTGGAAACACCATATATTTT. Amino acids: CASSVGQGVGGNTIYF.

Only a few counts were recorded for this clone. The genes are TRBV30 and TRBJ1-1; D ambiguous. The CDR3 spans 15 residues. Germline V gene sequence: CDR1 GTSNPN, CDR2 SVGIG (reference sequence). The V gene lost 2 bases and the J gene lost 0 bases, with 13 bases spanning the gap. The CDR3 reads CAWSRSRLMNTEAFF. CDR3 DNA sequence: TGTGCCTGGAGTCGATCTAGGTTGATGAACACTGAAGCTTTCTTT.

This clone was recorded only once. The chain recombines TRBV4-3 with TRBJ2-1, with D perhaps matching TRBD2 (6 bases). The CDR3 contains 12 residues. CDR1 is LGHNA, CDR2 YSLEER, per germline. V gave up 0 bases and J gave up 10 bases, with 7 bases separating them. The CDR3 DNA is TGCGCCAGCAGCCAAGACGGGGGAGAGCAGTTCTTC. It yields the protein CASSQDGGEQFF.

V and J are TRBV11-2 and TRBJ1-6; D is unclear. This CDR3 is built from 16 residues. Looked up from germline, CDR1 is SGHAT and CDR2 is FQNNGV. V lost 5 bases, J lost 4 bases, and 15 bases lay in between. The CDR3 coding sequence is TGTGCCAGCAGCGCCCGCGGGCAGACGTATAATTCACCCCTCCACTTT. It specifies CASSARGQTYNSPLHF. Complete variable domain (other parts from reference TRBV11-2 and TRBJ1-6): EAGVAQSPRYKIIEKRQSVAFWCNPISGHATLYWYQQILGQGPKLLIQFQNNGVVDDSQLPKDRFSAERLKGVDSTLKIQPAKLEDSAVYLCASSARGQTYNSPLHFGNGTRLTVT.

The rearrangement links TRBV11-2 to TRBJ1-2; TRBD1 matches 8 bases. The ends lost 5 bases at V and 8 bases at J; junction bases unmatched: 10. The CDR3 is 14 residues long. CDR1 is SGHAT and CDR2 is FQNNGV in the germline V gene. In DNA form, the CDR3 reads TGTGCCAGCAGCCACGGACAGGGATTAAACGGCTACACCTTC. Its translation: CASSHGQGLNGYTF. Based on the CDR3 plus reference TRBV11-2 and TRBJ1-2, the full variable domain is EAGVAQSPRYKIIEKRQSVAFWCNPISGHATLYWYQQILGQGPKLLIQFQNNGVVDDSQLPKDRFSAERLKGVDSTLKIQPAKLEDSAVYLCASSHGQGLNGYTFGSGTRLTVV.

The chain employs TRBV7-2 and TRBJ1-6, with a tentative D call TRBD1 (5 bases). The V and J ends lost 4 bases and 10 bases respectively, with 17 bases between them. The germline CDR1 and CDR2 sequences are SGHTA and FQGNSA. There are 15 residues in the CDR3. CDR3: CASSSPGLAGSPLHF. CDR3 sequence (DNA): TGTGCCAGCAGCTCGCCGGGACTCGCAGGGTCACCCCTCCACTTT.

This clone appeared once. CDR3 protein: CASSPAGRRNTEAFF. DNA for the CDR3: TGTGCCAGCAGCCCCGCGGGACGCCGGAACACTGAAGCTTTCTTT. The chain combines TRBV13 with TRBJ1-1; TRBD1 is a possible D gene (5 bases). Trimming cost V 5 bases and J 1 base, with 14 bases left between them. Germline V gives CDR1 PRHDT, CDR2 FYEKMQ (reference sequence). There are 15 residues in the CDR3.

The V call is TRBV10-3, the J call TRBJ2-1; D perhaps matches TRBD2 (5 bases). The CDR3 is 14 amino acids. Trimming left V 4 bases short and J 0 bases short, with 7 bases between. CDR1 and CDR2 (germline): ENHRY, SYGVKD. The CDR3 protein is CAISGGLSYNEQFF. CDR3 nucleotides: TGTGCCATCAGTGGTGGACTCTCCTACAATGAGCAGTTCTTC.

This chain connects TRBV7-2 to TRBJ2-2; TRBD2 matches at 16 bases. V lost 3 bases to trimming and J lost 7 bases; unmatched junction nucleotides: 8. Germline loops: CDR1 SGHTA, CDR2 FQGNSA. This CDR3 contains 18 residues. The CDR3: CASSFPGLAGGPFGELFF. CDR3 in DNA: TGTGCCAGCAGCTTCCCGGGACTAGCGGGAGGGCCGTTCGGGGAGCTGTTTTTT.

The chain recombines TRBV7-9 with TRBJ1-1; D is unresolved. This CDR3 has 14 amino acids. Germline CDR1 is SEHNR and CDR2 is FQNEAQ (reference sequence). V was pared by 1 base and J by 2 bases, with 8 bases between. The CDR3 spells CASSLVPENTEAFF. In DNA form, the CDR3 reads TGTGCCAGCAGCTTAGTTCCAGAAAACACTGAAGCTTTCTTT. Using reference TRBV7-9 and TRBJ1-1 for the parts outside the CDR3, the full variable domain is DTGVSQNPRHKITKRGQNVTFRCDPISEHNRLYWYRQTLGQGPEFLTYFQNEAQLEKSRLLSDRFSAERPKGSFSTLEIQRTEQGDSAMYLCASSLVPENTEAFFGQGTRLTVV.

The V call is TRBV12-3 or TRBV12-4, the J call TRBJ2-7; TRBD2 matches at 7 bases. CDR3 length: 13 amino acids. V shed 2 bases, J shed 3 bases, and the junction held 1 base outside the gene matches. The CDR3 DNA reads TGTGCCAGCAGTTTACAGCGGGACTACGAGCAGTACGTC. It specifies CASSLQRDYEQYV.

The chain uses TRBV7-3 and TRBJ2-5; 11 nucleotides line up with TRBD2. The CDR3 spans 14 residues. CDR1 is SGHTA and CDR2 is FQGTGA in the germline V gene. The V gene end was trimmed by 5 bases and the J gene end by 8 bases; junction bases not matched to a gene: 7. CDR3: CASSPGTSGLTQYF. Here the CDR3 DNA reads TGTGCCAGCAGCCCCGGGACTAGCGGCTTAACCCAGTACTTC.

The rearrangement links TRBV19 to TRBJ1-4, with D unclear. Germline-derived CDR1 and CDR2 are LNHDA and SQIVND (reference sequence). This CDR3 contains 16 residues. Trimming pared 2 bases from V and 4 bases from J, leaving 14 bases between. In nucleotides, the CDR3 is TGTGCCAGTAGTATAAACCCTCCCCCAGTTAATGAAAAACTGTTTTTT. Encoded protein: CASSINPPPVNEKLFF.

CDR3 nucleotides: TGTGCCTGCTCCGAGGTAAATGAGCAGTTCTTC. Translated, it gives CACSEVNEQFF. J is TRBJ2-1 and V is TRBV6-6; no clear D gene. V was trimmed by 11 bases and J by 7 bases, leaving 12 bases between them. This CDR3 is 11 amino acids long. CDR1 is MNHNY and CDR2 is SVGAGI in the germline V gene (reference sequence).

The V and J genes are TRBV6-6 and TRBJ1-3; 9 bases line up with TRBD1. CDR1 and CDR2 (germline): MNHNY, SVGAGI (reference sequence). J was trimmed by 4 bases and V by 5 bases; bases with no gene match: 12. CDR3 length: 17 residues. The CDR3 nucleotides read TGTGCCAGCAGTCGAGACCCCGGACAGGGGAGCGGAAACACCATATATTTT. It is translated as CASSRDPGQGSGNTIYF.